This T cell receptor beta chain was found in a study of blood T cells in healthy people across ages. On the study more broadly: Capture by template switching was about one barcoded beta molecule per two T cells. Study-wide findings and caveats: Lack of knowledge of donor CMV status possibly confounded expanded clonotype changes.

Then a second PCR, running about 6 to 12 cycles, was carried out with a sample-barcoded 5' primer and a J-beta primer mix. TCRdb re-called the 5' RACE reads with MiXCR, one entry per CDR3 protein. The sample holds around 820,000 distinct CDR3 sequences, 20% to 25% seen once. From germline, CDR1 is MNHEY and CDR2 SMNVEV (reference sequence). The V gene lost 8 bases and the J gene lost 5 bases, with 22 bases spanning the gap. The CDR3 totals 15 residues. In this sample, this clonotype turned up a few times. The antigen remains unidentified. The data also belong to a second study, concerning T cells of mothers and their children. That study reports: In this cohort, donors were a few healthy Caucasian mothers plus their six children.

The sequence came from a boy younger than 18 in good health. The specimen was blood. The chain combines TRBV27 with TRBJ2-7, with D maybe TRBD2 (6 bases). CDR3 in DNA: TGTGCCAGCGGAGAGTGGGGAGGCGGAAGCGACGAGCAGTACTTC. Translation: CASGEWGGGSDEQYF.